This TCR beta chain appears in the sequencing data of a study of blood T cells in healthy people across ages. Study at large: Capturing about one barcoded beta molecule per two T cells was achieved by template switching. General study results and limits: Older age coincided with a roughly linear decline in TCR beta diversity per million T cells.

It was with a sample-barcoded 5' primer and a J-beta primer mix that a second PCR of roughly 6 to 12 cycles was run. Using its own MiXCR run on the 5' RACE reads, TCRdb lists one record per CDR3 protein. The sample lists about 400,000 distinct CDR3 sequences; over 45% were seen once. The germline V gene has CDR1 MGHRA and CDR2 YSYEKL. The CDR3 has 16 residues. The V and J ends lost 4 bases and 11 bases, in that order; junction bases with no gene match: 18. Worth noting for this clonotype: Its matching antigen is unknown.

Total RNA amounts of at least 6 micrograms were extracted per sample. This clonotype was obtained from a man aged 55 to 69 in good health. What was sequenced was blood. The rearrangement uses TRBV4-1 and TRBJ2-5, with TRBD2 identical over 8 bases. The CDR3 loop is CASSPGPGTRSYEQYF. The CDR3 DNA reads TGCGCCAGCAGCCCAGGTCCCGGGACTAGAAGCTATGAGCAGTACTTC.